Below are 14 T cell receptor beta chains sequenced from a single sample in a study of PD-L1 blockade in urothelial cancer (dated by TCRdb to the late 2010s). The receptor library was made with the immunoSEQ multiplex PCR assay. This immuneACCESS table, as held by TCRdb, lists in-frame sequences with V and J called but not all clones. Of the missing ones, under half trace to an unresolved V gene in checked studies; the others have no known cause. In all, the sample holds 20,000 to 30,000 clones, and approximately 81% of those were seen once. The ten largest account for around 10% of the sample. This sample comprised PBMCs, obtained around atezolizumab (anti-PD-L1) treatment. These receptors all stem from an older man with urothelial cancer.

The chain couples TRBV9 to TRBJ2-3; weak D call: TRBD2 (6 bases). The CDR3 is made up of 14 amino acids. Germline V gene data show CDR1 as SGDLS and CDR2 as YYNGEE. V shed 3 bases and J shed 3 bases, with 11 bases lying between them. In DNA, the CDR3 is TGTGCCAGCAGCGCCGCTAGCGAAACAGATACGCAGTATTTT. Translation gives CASSAASETDTQYF.

This clone appeared a single time. The chain carries TRBV27 and TRBJ1-1; tentative D call: TRBD1 (6 bases). The CDR3 loop spans 13 amino acids. The germline gives CDR1 MNHEY, CDR2 SMNVEV (reference sequence). Trimming pared 8 bases from V and 5 bases from J, leaving 15 bases between. CDR3 DNA sequence: TGTGCCAGCTTGGGGGGGGCGTGGACTGAAGCTTTCTTT. Translated, it gives CASLGGAWTEAFF.

The V gene is TRBV5-1, the J gene TRBJ1-1; a weak D match, TRBD1 (5 bases). The V gene's germline CDR1 is SGHRS and CDR2 YFSETQ. Trimming shortened V by 1 base and J by 8 bases, and 18 bases separated the two germline ends. The CDR3 sequence is 15 residues long. The CDR3 protein is CASSLTGDPSSEAFF. CDR3 nucleotide sequence: TGCGCCAGCAGCTTGACAGGTGACCCGTCCTCCGAAGCTTTCTTT.

The rearrangement uses TRBV4-1 and TRBJ2-3; 8 bases match TRBD2. The CDR3 runs 17 residues. V shed 4 bases, J shed 7 bases, and the junction held 16 bases outside the gene matches. Germline CDR1 MGHRA, CDR2 YSYEKL. For the CDR3, the DNA is TGCGCCAGCAGCCCCGGCGGTGTGGCGGGAGGTTTATATACGCAGTATTTT. This encodes CASSPGGVAGGLYTQYF.

This clone is judged medium-sized (0.01 to 0.1%). The genes are TRBV18 and TRBJ2-7; 8 bases are a match to TRBD1. CDR3 length: 13 amino acids. Trimming took 8 bases from V and 7 from J; bases not matched to a gene: 10. Germline-derived CDR1 and CDR2 are KGHSH and LQKENI. This CDR3 is CASAMTGVREQYF. CDR3 DNA: TGTGCCAGCGCCATGACAGGGGTAAGGGAGCAGTACTTC.

This chain uses TRBV29-1 with TRBJ2-1; 13 positions agree with TRBD2. This CDR3 contains 14 residues. Per the germline V gene, CDR1 is SQVTM and CDR2 is ANQGSEA. V shed 6 bases, J shed 6 bases, and the junction held 5 bases outside the gene matches. The chain's CDR3 is CSVAGLAGINEQFF. The CDR3 DNA is TGCAGCGTAGCGGGACTAGCGGGGATCAATGAGCAGTTCTTC.

This clone has a handful of counts. The V call is TRBV5-1, the J call TRBJ1-1; 8 positions agree with TRBD1. With V trimmed by 2 bases and J by 6 bases, 21 bases remained unmatched. CDR1 and CDR2 from the germline V gene are SGHRS and YFSETQ. This CDR3 has 19 residues. DNA of the CDR3: TGCGCCAGCAGCTTCTTGGGTATCGACAGGGGTCCAACTCCCTCTGAAGCTTTCTTT. Protein: CASSFLGIDRGPTPSEAFF. Full variable domain (rest looked up from reference TRBV5-1 and TRBJ1-1): KAGVTQTPRYLIKTRGQQVTLSCSPISGHRSVSWYQQTPGQGLQFLFEYFSETQRNKGNFPGRFSGRQFSNSRSEMNVSTLELGDSALYLCASSFLGIDRGPTPSEAFFGQGTRLTVV.

The V gene is TRBV19, the J gene TRBJ1-1, with 8 bases fitting TRBD1. The CDR3 consists of 17 residues. Losses at the gene ends were 7 bases for V and 1 base for J; bases not matched to a gene: 14. In germline, CDR1 is LNHDA, CDR2 SQIVND (reference sequence). This chain's CDR3 is CASIDPSRTGKNTEAFF. The CDR3 DNA reads TGTGCCAGTATAGACCCCTCTCGGACAGGGAAGAACACTGAAGCTTTCTTT.

The chain joins TRBV7-9 to TRBJ2-3; maybe TRBD1 (6 bases). Deletions cut 4 bases from V and 6 bases from J, with 11 bases between. The CDR3 length is 13 residues. Germline lookup yields CDR1 SEHNR and CDR2 FQNEAQ (reference sequence). The DNA for the CDR3 is TGTGCCAGCAGCTCCAACCAGGGGGATACGCAGTATTTT. It translates to CASSSNQGDTQYF.

The genes are TRBV28 and TRBJ2-3; 10 bases match TRBD2. With V trimmed by 0 bases and J by 3 bases, 3 bases remained unmatched. The CDR3 has 16 residues. In germline, CDR1 is MDHEN, CDR2 SYDVKM. CDR3 amino acids: CASSLWASGSTDTQYF. Written as DNA, the CDR3 is TGTGCCAGCAGTTTATGGGCTAGCGGGAGTACAGATACGCAGTATTTT. Variable domain in full (rest from reference TRBV28 and TRBJ2-3): DVKVTQSSRYLVKRTGEKVFLECVQDMDHENMFWYRQDPGLGLRLIYFSYDVKMKEKGDIPEGYSVSREKKERFSLILESASTNQTSMYLCASSLWASGSTDTQYFGPGTRLTVL.

V and J are TRBV18 and TRBJ1-1; the D gene is possibly TRBD1 (6 bases). Trimming removed 3 bases at V and 3 bases at J, with 14 bases between. Germline CDR1 reads KGHSH; CDR2 reads LQKENI. The CDR3 contains 15 residues. The CDR3 region is CASSPLQGGDTEAFF. The CDR3 DNA reads TGTGCCAGCTCACCCTTACAGGGAGGGGACACTGAAGCTTTCTTT.

This chain joins TRBV5-4 and TRBJ2-1; tentative D call: TRBD1 (5 bases). The CDR3 totals 15 residues. Deletions cut 1 base from V and 7 bases from J, with 15 bases between. The germline V gene has CDR1 SGHNT and CDR2 YYREEE (reference sequence). CDR3: CASSLSQGTWNEQFF. Written as DNA, the CDR3 is TGTGCCAGCAGCTTGTCGCAGGGTACGTGGAATGAGCAGTTCTTC.

V usage is TRBV5-1 and J usage is TRBJ2-2; 9 bases agree with TRBD2. Germline values: CDR1 SGHRS, CDR2 YFSETQ. Trimming removed 0 bases from V and 6 bases from J; junction bases left unmatched: 12. The CDR3 consists of 18 residues. This CDR3 is CASSLAVAGDDGAGELFF. The CDR3 DNA sequence: TGCGCCAGCAGCTTGGCGGTAGCGGGAGATGATGGCGCCGGGGAGCTGTTTTTT.

This clone has just one count. This sequence joins TRBV6-1 and TRBJ1-4, with 7 bases aligning to TRBD1. J gave up 10 bases and V 8 bases, and 10 bases lay outside the gene matches. The CDR3 sequence is 13 residues long. CDR1 MNHNS and CDR2 SASEGT come from the germline V gene. This chain's CDR3 is CASLDRDFGKLFF. The DNA of the CDR3 is TGTGCCAGCTTAGACAGGGATTTTGGAAAACTGTTTTTT.